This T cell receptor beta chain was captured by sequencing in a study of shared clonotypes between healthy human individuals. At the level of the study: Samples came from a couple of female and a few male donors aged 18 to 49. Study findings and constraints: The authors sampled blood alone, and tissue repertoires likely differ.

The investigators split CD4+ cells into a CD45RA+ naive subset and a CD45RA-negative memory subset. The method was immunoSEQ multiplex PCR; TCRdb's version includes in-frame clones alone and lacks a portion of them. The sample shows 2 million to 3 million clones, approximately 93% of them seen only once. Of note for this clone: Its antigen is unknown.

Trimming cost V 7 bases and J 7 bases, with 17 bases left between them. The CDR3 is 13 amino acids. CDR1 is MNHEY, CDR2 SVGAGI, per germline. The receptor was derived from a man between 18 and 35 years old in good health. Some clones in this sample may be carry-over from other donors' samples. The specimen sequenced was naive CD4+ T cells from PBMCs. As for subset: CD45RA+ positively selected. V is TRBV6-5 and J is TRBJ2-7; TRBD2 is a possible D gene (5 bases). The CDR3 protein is CASMRPGRLEQYF. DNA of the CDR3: TGTGCCAGCATGAGGCCTGGGAGATTGGAGCAGTACTTC.